The 23 T cell receptor beta chains reported below all come from one sample, sequenced in a study of T cells after yellow fever vaccination. TCRdb processed the 5' RACE reads anew with MiXCR; each CDR3 protein has one entry. The table has approximately 160,000 distinct CDR3 sequences, about 6.2% seen once. The sample consisted of CD4+ T cells sorted from PBMCs, taken on the day of the first yellow fever vaccination. These receptor sequences come from a young man who received the YFV17D yellow fever vaccine.

The chain carries TRBV4-1 and TRBJ2-7; no clear D. CDR1 and CDR2 (germline): MGHRA, YSYEKL. Trimming left V 4 bases short and J 3 bases short, with 16 bases between. This CDR3 comprises 15 residues. In DNA, the CDR3 is TGCGCCAGCAGCCCCCTGATGTTGGCCAACTACGAGCAGTACTTC. It translates to CASSPLMLANYEQYF.

This clonotype was seen repeatedly, ten times or more. The rearrangement links TRBV12-3 or TRBV12-4 to TRBJ2-5; 7 bases match TRBD1. Trimming cost V 7 bases and J 5 bases; bases outside gene matches: 13. This CDR3 has 15 residues. In DNA form, the CDR3 reads TGTGCCAGCAACCCCTGGGGGACAGAGACTGAGACCCAGTACTTC. It yields the protein CASNPWGTETETQYF.

This chain uses TRBV10-3 with TRBJ2-3, with D possibly TRBD1 on 7 matching bases. Germline V gene sequence: CDR1 ENHRY, CDR2 SYGVKD. Trimming removed 4 bases at V and 10 bases at J, with 15 bases between. This CDR3 is built from 13 residues. The CDR3 loop reads CAISATDREAQYF. The CDR3, as DNA: TGTGCCATCAGTGCCACCGACAGGGAGGCGCAGTATTTT.

This clonotype was counted at least ten times. This chain links TRBV5-1 with TRBJ1-6, with D possibly being TRBD1 (5 bases). Germline V gene data show CDR1 as SGHRS and CDR2 as YFSETQ. The CDR3 is made up of 17 amino acids. V was pared by 0 bases and J by 10 bases, with 20 bases between. CDR3 in amino acids: CASSLAEGRFGRSPLHF. The CDR3 DNA follows: TGCGCCAGCAGCTTGGCCGAGGGGCGCTTTGGACGGTCACCCCTCCACTTT.

At least ten counts were recorded for this clonotype. This rearrangement joins TRBV5-6 to TRBJ2-2, with 8 bases fitting TRBD2. Germline-derived CDR1 and CDR2 are SGHDT and YYEEEE. The CDR3 extends over 18 amino acids. With 0 bases clipped from V and 2 bases from J, the junction kept 9 bases outside the gene matches. The CDR3 here is CASSLEYGGGTNTGELFF. Written as DNA, the CDR3 is TGTGCCAGCAGCTTGGAGTACGGCGGGGGGACAAACACCGGGGAGCTGTTTTTT. Using reference TRBV5-6 and TRBJ2-2 for the parts outside the CDR3, the full variable domain is DAGVTQSPTHLIKTRGQQVTLRCSPKSGHDTVSWYQQALGQGPQFIFQYYEEEERQRGNFPDRFSGHQFPNYSSELNVNALLLGDSALYLCASSLEYGGGTNTGELFFGEGSRLTVL.

This clonotype was counted a few times. V usage is TRBV30 and J usage is TRBJ1-2; D remains ambiguous. Looked up from germline, CDR1 is GTSNPN and CDR2 is SVGIG (reference sequence). The CDR3 consists of 15 residues. V gave up 0 bases and J gave up 1 base, with 12 bases separating them. CDR3 region: CAWSVWPDFNYGYTF. The CDR3 DNA reads TGTGCCTGGAGTGTTTGGCCAGATTTTAACTATGGCTACACCTTC. Supplemented by reference TRBV30 and TRBJ1-2, the full variable domain reads SQTIHQWPATLVQPVGSPLSLECTVEGTSNPNLYWYRQAAGRGLQLLFYSVGIGQISSEVPQNLSASRPQDRQFILSSKKLLLSDSGFYLCAWSVWPDFNYGYTFGSGTRLTVV.

The sample holds a few counts of this clonotype. This chain uses TRBV5-5 with TRBJ1-1, with D unclear. This CDR3 region has 16 residues. Trimming cost V 4 bases and J 4 bases, with 20 bases left between them. Germline lookup yields CDR1 SGHKS and CDR2 YYEKEE (reference sequence). In nucleotides, the CDR3 is TGTGCCAGCAGCCCATATGGAGCAGGCGGCGGCACTGAAGCTTTCTTT. Residues: CASSPYGAGGGTEAFF.

This clonotype showed up just a few times. The chain uses TRBV7-7 and TRBJ2-5; no firm D call. Trimming stripped 5 bases from V and 5 bases from J, with 18 bases between. The CDR3 is 15 residues long. Germline-derived CDR1 and CDR2 are SSHAT and FNYEAQ (reference sequence). This CDR3 reads CASSDKTGRTETQYF. As DNA, the CDR3 is TGTGCCAGCAGCGATAAGACGGGCCGTACGGAGACCCAGTACTTC.

This clonotype was seen a handful of times. The chain carries TRBV29-1 and TRBJ2-7; 7 bases are shared with TRBD2. The CDR3 totals 11 residues. The V segment lost 4 bases and the J segment 3 bases; nucleotides outside the gene matches: 0. Germline V gene data show CDR1 as SQVTM and CDR2 as ANQGSEA. CDR3 sequence reads: CSVGDYYEQYF. The CDR3 DNA sequence: TGCAGCGTTGGGGACTACTACGAGCAGTACTTC.

This clonotype showed up many times. This sequence joins TRBV5-1 and TRBJ2-5, with TRBD1 matching 9 bases. The CDR3 runs to 14 residues. CDR1 and CDR2 (germline): SGHRS, YFSETQ. The trim removed 8 bases at V and 2 bases at J, leaving 7 bases unmatched. CDR3 sequence: CASGGQGNQETQYF. The CDR3 bases are TGCGCCAGTGGCGGACAGGGGAATCAAGAGACCCAGTACTTC.

This clonotype has a handful of counts. This rearrangement joins TRBV4-2 to TRBJ2-7, with D possibly TRBD2 on 6 matching bases. The V end lost 4 bases, the J end lost 0 bases, and 16 bases lay between the germline ends. The CDR3 is 16 residues long. CDR1 and CDR2 from the germline V gene are LGHNA and YNFKEQ. CDR3 loop: CASSRDGTPSSYEQYF. Here the CDR3 DNA reads TGTGCCAGCAGCCGAGACGGGACTCCAAGCTCCTACGAGCAGTACTTC.

This chain connects TRBV12-3 or TRBV12-4 to TRBJ2-3; 13 bases line up with TRBD2. V was clipped by 6 bases and J by 5 bases; unmatched bases: 5. The CDR3 consists of 15 residues. The CDR3 DNA reads TGTGCCAGCAGACTAGCGGGGGGGCCAAAAGATACGCAGTATTTT. Translated: CASRLAGGPKDTQYF.

Many counts were recorded for this clonotype. The chain uses TRBV7-2 and TRBJ1-4; 9 bases align to TRBD1. J was trimmed by 8 bases and V by 1 base; bases with no gene match: 8. Germline values: CDR1 SGHTA, CDR2 FQGNSA. The CDR3 has 16 residues. The CDR3 spells CASSLDPQGAREKLFF. In DNA, the CDR3 is TGTGCCAGCAGCTTAGACCCACAGGGGGCAAGGGAAAAACTGTTTTTT.

This clonotype was seen ten or more times. V is TRBV5-4 and J is TRBJ1-6; D perhaps matches TRBD1 (5 bases). CDR3 length: 15 amino acids. Trimming cost V 3 bases and J 6 bases, with 13 bases left between them. In germline, CDR1 is SGHNT, CDR2 YYREEE (reference sequence). CDR3 region: CASSSLTVANSPLHF. CDR3 coding DNA: TGTGCCAGCAGCTCCTTGACAGTCGCTAATTCACCCCTCCACTTT.

J is TRBJ2-3 and V is TRBV30; TRBD2 matches 8 bases. Trimming cost V 2 bases and J 5 bases; bases outside gene matches: 6. The CDR3 runs to 14 residues. Germline V gene data show CDR1 as GTSNPN and CDR2 as SVGIG (reference sequence). The DNA for the CDR3 is TGTGCCTGGAGTCGGGGGGGGCCGCTAGATACGCAGTATTTT. It is translated as CAWSRGGPLDTQYF.

This clonotype has just a few counts. The rearrangement joins TRBV20-1 to TRBJ2-5, with 7 bases identical to TRBD2. The CDR3 sequence is 14 residues long. Germline loops: CDR1 DFQATT, CDR2 SNEGSKA (reference sequence). The ends lost 0 bases at V and 5 bases at J; junction bases unmatched: 6. Written as DNA, the CDR3 is TGCAGTGCTAGAGAAGGACTAGGGGAGGAGACCCAGTACTTC. Translated: CSAREGLGEETQYF.

This clonotype was seen at least ten times. V gene TRBV7-9 combines with J gene TRBJ1-2; 9 bases are a match to TRBD1. The CDR3 runs 14 residues. J was trimmed by 7 bases and V by 0 bases; bases with no gene match: 3. Germline lookup yields CDR1 SEHNR and CDR2 FQNEAQ (reference sequence). The CDR3 loop reads CASSLADRGSGYTF. CDR3 nucleotides: TGTGCCAGCAGCTTAGCGGACAGGGGTAGTGGCTACACCTTC.

There are a few counts of this clonotype. This chain joins TRBV20-1 and TRBJ2-7; D gene unclear. V was cut by 0 bases and J by 6 bases, with 9 bases left in between. Germline CDR1 and CDR2: DFQATT and SNEGSKA (reference sequence). The CDR3 is 12 amino acids. CDR3 nucleotides: TGCAGTGCTAGAGATTTGACTCGCGAGCAGTACTTC. It translates to CSARDLTREQYF.

This clonotype was seen many times. This rearrangement joins TRBV7-2 to TRBJ2-2; TRBD2 agrees at 8 bases. The CDR3 runs to 16 residues. Germline CDR1 is SGHTA and CDR2 is FQGNSA. With 8 bases clipped from V and 4 bases from J, the junction kept 12 bases outside the gene matches. CDR3 amino acids: CASLWGSGALTGELFF. In nucleotides, the CDR3 is TGTGCCAGCCTTTGGGGTAGCGGGGCTCTCACCGGGGAGCTGTTTTTT. Supplemented by reference TRBV7-2 and TRBJ2-2, the full variable domain reads GAGVSQSPSNKVTEKGKDVELRCDPISGHTALYWYRQSLGQGLEFLIYFQGNSAPDKSGLPSDRFSAERTGGSVSTLTIQRTQQEDSAVYLCASLWGSGALTGELFFGEGSRLTVL.

This clonotype came up a few times. One end of the junction does not line up with germline, which may come from a read error. V gene TRBV12-3 or TRBV12-4 combines with J gene TRBJ2-7; D gene ambiguous. The CDR3 length is 12 residues. CDR3 sequence reads: CACSQWTTEPSF. CDR3 in DNA: TGTGCCTGCAGTCAGTGGACGACCGAGCCGAGCTTC.

This clonotype was detected only a few times. This chain's CDR3 is CASSVGSRTGLGDTQYF. CDR3 DNA: TGTGCCAGCAGCGTAGGTTCCCGGACAGGGTTAGGAGATACGCAGTATTTT. V usage is TRBV9 and J usage is TRBJ2-3; 8 bases agree with TRBD1. Germline loops: CDR1 SGDLS, CDR2 YYNGEE. The CDR3 has 17 amino acids. V was clipped by 0 bases and J by 5 bases; unmatched bases: 11.

This clonotype was observed at least ten times. The chain uses TRBV5-1 and TRBJ1-1; the D is unclear. CDR3 length equals 15 residues. V lost 2 bases to trimming and J lost 1 base, with 12 bases between them. CDR1 and CDR2 (germline): SGHRS, YFSETQ. The CDR3 region is CASSLPPVANTEAFF. In nucleotides, the CDR3 is TGCGCCAGCAGCTTACCCCCGGTTGCGAACACTGAAGCTTTCTTT.

This clonotype was detected many times. The CDR3 here is CASSANRADTQYF. The CDR3 coding sequence is TGTGCCAGCAGCGCGAACCGGGCGGATACGCAGTATTTT. The V call is TRBV7-2, the J call TRBJ2-3, with no clear D. This CDR3 is built from 13 residues. Trimming left V 5 bases short and J 6 bases short, with 12 bases between. CDR1 and CDR2 from the germline V gene are SGHTA and FQGNSA.